Listed below are T cell receptor beta chains from one sample, sequenced in a study of T cell responses to AZD1222 COVID-19 vaccine. Measured with immunoSEQ multiplex PCR; TCRdb has only the in-frame clones, and not every one. The sample shows about 110,000 clones, over 75% of them seen only once. The sequencing here drew on peripheral blood, taken on day 0 of AZD1222 vaccination. The receptors were gathered from an adult in good health. The CDR3 runs from the conserved cysteine through the conserved F or W. A D gene is named only where the DNA matches it firmly. Only part of the rows carry a size: once, few, many, or a class if the clone is expanded.

>-|TRBV5-6|TRBJ1-2|-
CASILSGPGQYYGYTF
TGTGCCAGCATCCTTTCCGGGCCAGGACAGTACTATGGCTACACCTTC
>-|TRBV28|TRBJ2-3|-
CASSFLAVQGGTQYF
TGTGCCAGCAGTTTCCTAGCGGTTCAGGGGGGAACGCAGTATTTT
>-|TRBV5-1|TRBJ2-3|-
CASSLRGVSTDTQYF
TGCGCCAGCAGCTTGAGGGGGGTTAGCACAGATACGCAGTATTTT
>-|TRBV4-1|TRBJ2-1|once
CASSQAQGGDSYNEQFF
TGCGCCAGCAGCCAAGCTCAAGGCGGGGACAGTTACAATGAGCAGTTCTTC
>-|TRBV5-4|TRBJ2-5|-
CASSLGSGEETQYF
TGTGCCAGCAGCTTGGGGAGTGGGGAGGAGACCCAGTACTTC
>-|TRBV11-3|TRBJ2-2|-
CASSSLPGGTGELFF
TGTGCCAGCAGCTCCCTCCCAGGGGGGACCGGGGAGCTGTTTTTT
>TRBD1|TRBV3-1/TRBV3-2|TRBJ2-7|few
CASSPRGLTYEQYF
TGTGCCAGCAGCCCCAGGGGGCTCACCTACGAGCAGTACTTC
>TRBD1|TRBV18|TRBJ1-6|-
CASSPLQGDNSPLHF
TGTGCCAGCTCACCCCTTCAGGGGGATAATTCACCCCTCCACTTT
>-|TRBV24-1|TRBJ2-1|-
CATSDFGVLDEQFF
TGTGCCACCAGTGATTTCGGGGTTTTGGATGAGCAGTTCTTC
>-|TRBV15|TRBJ2-3|-
CATSRDPRLPGTNTQYF
TGTGCCACCAGCAGAGATCCGCGGCTCCCGGGCACAAATACGCAGTATTTT
>TRBD2|TRBV30|TRBJ2-1|-
CAGTSLAGALYNEQFF
TGTGCCGGGACCAGTCTAGCGGGGGCCCTCTACAATGAGCAGTTCTTC
>-|TRBV5-1|TRBJ2-5|-
CASSLAPPGVGGTQYF
TGCGCCAGCAGCTTGGCCCCCCCCGGGGTGGGGGGGACCCAGTACTTC
>-|TRBV6-2/TRBV6-3|TRBJ1-5|-
CASSRNWGRDQPQHF
TGTGCCAGCAGTCGGAACTGGGGGCGGGATCAGCCCCAGCATTTT
>TRBD2|TRBV4-3|TRBJ2-1|-
CASSHLAGGHYNEQFF
TGCGCCAGCAGCCACTTAGCGGGGGGGCACTACAATGAGCAGTTCTTC
>TRBD1|TRBV13|TRBJ2-4|-
CASSPNGQGASKNIQYF
TGTGCCAGCAGCCCGAACGGGCAGGGGGCTTCCAAAAACATTCAGTACTTC
>TRBD2|TRBV7-8|TRBJ2-7|-
CASRISGGLAYEQYF
TGTGCCAGCAGAATTAGCGGGGGGCTTGCCTACGAGCAGTACTTC
>-|TRBV19|TRBJ1-5|-
CASSIQAKGNQPQHF
TGTGCCAGTAGTATTCAGGCAAAGGGCAATCAGCCCCAGCATTTT
>TRBD1|TRBV19|TRBJ2-1|-
CASRTGGYNEQFF
TGTGCCAGCAGGACAGGGGGTTACAATGAGCAGTTCTTC
>TRBD1|TRBV6-5|TRBJ1-4|-
CASRDTGGRDEKLFF
TGTGCCAGCAGGGACACAGGGGGCCGGGATGAAAAACTGTTTTTT
>-|TRBV19|TRBJ2-3|-
CASKARTTTDTQYF
TGTGCCAGTAAGGCCCGCACCACCACAGATACGCAGTATTTT
>-|TRBV9|TRBJ2-1|-
CASSPPGVAPHEQFF
TGTGCCAGCAGCCCCCCAGGAGTAGCCCCCCATGAGCAGTTCTTC
>-|TRBV6-9|TRBJ2-2|-
CASIRTAEDTGELFF
TGTGCCAGCATCCGAACCGCGGAGGACACCGGGGAGCTGTTTTTT
>TRBD2|TRBV9|TRBJ2-1|-
CASSLGTTYNEQFF
TGTGCCAGCAGCCTCGGGACTACCTACAATGAGCAGTTCTTC
>-|TRBV3-1/TRBV3-2|TRBJ1-1|-
CASSQGQAGGTEAFF
TGTGCCAGCAGCCAAGGACAGGCGGGGGGCACTGAAGCTTTCTTT
>TRBD2|TRBV2|TRBJ2-1|-
CASSDKAGLTKQFF
TGTGCCAGCAGTGATAAAGCGGGACTAACGAAGCAGTTCTTC
>-|TRBV6-5|TRBJ2-3|-
CASSHTDTQYF
TGTGCCAGCAGCCACACAGATACGCAGTATTTT
>TRBD2|TRBV27|TRBJ2-1|-
CASSSAPRVSGNFNEQFF
TGTGCCAGCAGTTCCGCTCCGCGGGTTAGCGGGAACTTCAATGAGCAGTTCTTC
>-|TRBV19|TRBJ2-6|once
CASSMSRSGANVLTF
TGTGCCAGTAGTATGTCCCGCTCTGGGGCCAACGTCCTGACTTTC